This TCR beta chain appears in the sequencing data of a study of T cells in Graves' hyperthyroidism and ophthalmopathy. Overall study: Peripheral blood sampling occurred at initial diagnosis, before any treatment.

This clonotype was seen at least ten times. What it binds is unknown. Study observations and caveats: From stable hyperthyroidism, ophthalmopathy was separated by a 13 V-J model.

Authors of the study amplified TCR beta CDR3 regions from RNA transcripts. The HTBI set primed first-round TCR CDR3 RT-PCR. TCRdb re-derived calls from the multiplex PCR reads in MiXCR, one entry per CDR3 protein. This table holds more than 100,000 distinct CDR3 sequences, over 45% found once. Out of 8.5 to 10 ml of fresh peripheral blood came the PBMCs. The CDR3 runs 14 residues. Germline V CDR1 and CDR2: MNHNS, SASEGT. Trimming removed 10 bases at V and 3 bases at J, with 16 bases between. The chain couples TRBV6-1 to TRBJ2-1; D gene ambiguous. This TCR came from a man between 35 and 55 years old with Graves' hyperthyroidism. Sequenced sample: blood. This CDR3 reads CATSSQQIYNEQFF. The DNA for the CDR3 is TGTGCCACCTCAAGTCAGCAGATCTACAATGAGCAGTTCTTC.